These 3 T cell receptor beta chains were sequenced from one sample in a study of identical twins. In TCRdb, the 5' RACE reads were re-called with MiXCR into one record per CDR3 protein. The sample yields hundreds of thousands of distinct CDR3 sequences, 15% to 20% seen once. This sample was also put to use in a study of T cells expressing NK-cell markers.

The sample was PBMCs. The receptors shown here come from a woman aged 18-29 years in good health.

This clonotype came up a few times. The genes are TRBV5-6 and TRBJ2-7, with 13 positions matching TRBD2. This CDR3 has 14 residues. The V gene's germline CDR1 is SGHDT and CDR2 YYEEEE. The trim removed 2 bases at V and 6 bases at J, leaving 2 bases unmatched. The CDR3 is CASSLLAGGREQYF. CDR3 bases: TGTGCCAGCAGCTTACTAGCGGGGGGGCGCGAGCAGTACTTC.

The chain links TRBV6-4 to TRBJ2-5; D gene unclear. V dropped 4 bases and J dropped 0 bases, with 9 bases sitting between them. This CDR3 is built from 14 residues. CDR1 is MRHNA and CDR2 is SNTAGT in the germline V gene. The CDR3 reads CASSAAVDQETQYF. CDR3 coding DNA: TGTGCCAGCAGTGCGGCGGTGGACCAAGAGACCCAGTACTTC.

V gene TRBV7-8 combines with J gene TRBJ2-2, with D uncertain. Germline V gene sequence: CDR1 SGHVS, CDR2 FQNEAQ. V lost 2 bases and J 4 bases, leaving 5 bases between the germline ends. This CDR3 contains 13 residues. This CDR3 reads CASSLQFTGELFF. CDR3 nucleotides: TGTGCCAGCAGCTTACAGTTCACCGGGGAGCTGTTTTTT. The variable domain in full, completed from reference TRBV7-8 and TRBJ2-2, reads GAGVSQSPRYKVAKRGQDVALRCDPISGHVSLFWYQQALGQGPEFLTYFQNEAQLDKSGLPSDRFFAERPEGSVSTLKIQRTQQEDSAVYLCASSLQFTGELFFGEGSRLTVL.